This T cell receptor beta chain was found in a study of CD8+CD57+ T cells in acquired aplastic anemia (dated 2018 in TCRdb). Regarding the study in general: A mean of approximately 3 ug of DNA, ranging from about 0.19 to 30 ug, was extracted from sorted CD4+ and CD8+ cells. Healthy donor samples averaged approximately 10 million reads for CD4+ and about 12 million for CD8+ cells.

Genomic DNA was used as template for profiling of TCR beta VDJ combinations and CDR3 sequences. TCR repertoire sequencing was run on an Illumina HiSeq 2000. On the study's bioinformatics: Repertoire assessment relied on Simpson's diversity index, CDR3 size and DJ length profiles, and TRBV/TRBJ rearrangement plots. The most abundant DNA sequence in the deep sequencing data was defined as the immunodominant clone. CDR3 amino acid sequences were screened for sharing across subjects and compared with published repertoires and the VDJdb database. Through fastp at Q25 and MiXCR, TCRdb rebuilt clones from the public reads, retaining in-frame beta chains. Each CDR3 protein gets just one entry, which takes the most common genes and DNA from the rows behind it. The V and J calls shown here were made by TCRdb, not taken from the authors' results. Recorded for this sample are some 200,000 distinct CDR3 sequences; 61% of them occurred a single time. The ten largest clones represent around 28% of the sample.

Turning to this clonotype: Its specific antigen is unknown. One base away there is no much larger clone; base qualities are not given.

Findings and caveats that apply to the study as a whole: Roughly 30 CD8+ CDR3 sequences were found to be shared between patients and controls, but these sequences appeared to be highly expressed in patients and within the immunodominant clones of the patients. Patients and healthy controls showed no significant difference in CD8+ Simpson's diversity (P=0.060).

TCR repertoires of sorted CD4+ and CD8+ blood T cells from severe aplastic anemia patients and healthy subjects were deep-sequenced in the study. Ficoll-Paque density gradient centrifugation was used to isolate peripheral blood mononuclear cells. CD4+ and CD8+ T cells were sorted by FACS or magnetic beads before DNA extraction. The germline ends are 16 bases apart after V is trimmed by 9 bases and J by 5 bases. Reading the germline V gene gives CDR1 SNHLY and CDR2 FYNNEI. There are 13 amino acids in the CDR3, from cysteine to phenylalanine inclusive. Just the 39-base CDR3 DNA is kept, in frame starting at base 1.

The chain is assembled from TRBV2 and TRBJ2-5, with the identity of the D gene unclear. The sequenced material came from sorted CD4+, CD8+, or CD8+CD57+ T cells (not recorded which) from PBMCs. This clonotype was obtained from a human donor in good health. The CDR3 in this case is CASIYSVGETQYF. The bases are TGTGCCAGTATTTATTCCGTTGGGGAGACCCAGTACTTC.